This T cell receptor beta chain was sequenced in a study of blood T cell repertoires in COVID-19. Whole-study context: The United States, Italy and Spain supplied acute and convalescent COVID-19 samples. From T cells, B-cell-depleted T cells, or PBMCs came the material, which was cDNA or gDNA.

Methods used by the authors: Reference gene primer amplification in the assay estimated nucleated cell counts. Using immunoSEQ multiplex PCR, the repertoire was profiled, and TCRdb retains in-frame clones only, with some absent. V and J calls and clone size come straight from that table; D and trimming were deduced from the DNA. The table shows some 59,000 clones, with around 77% occurring only once. The CDR3 sequence is 13 residues long. The germline V gene has CDR1 SNHLY and CDR2 FYNNEI. V lost 6 bases to trimming and J lost 6 bases, with 12 bases between them. This clone was counted ten times or more.

This receptor was taken from a man older than 75 with active or convalescent COVID-19. Specimen: peripheral blood. The rearrangement links TRBV2 to TRBJ2-1; a weak D match, TRBD1 (5 bases). The CDR3 reads CASRSRVFNEQFF. The CDR3 DNA sequence: TGTGCCAGCAGAAGCAGGGTTTTCAATGAGCAGTTCTTC.